The 3 T cell receptor beta chains reported below all come from one sample, sequenced in a study of T-cell memory formation after mild COVID-19. MiXCR, applied by TCRdb to the 5' RACE reads, yields one record per CDR3 protein. Of about 310,000 distinct CDR3 sequences in the sample, 15% to 20% were seen once. Sequences were obtained from PBMCs or a T cell subset sorted from them (not recorded which). Every receptor here comes from a man between 18 and 29 years old who had mild COVID-19 (a few samples of this study predate the infection). Cell type and time point are not known.

Written as DNA, the CDR3 is TGTGCCACCAGCCGTGGAAGCGGGGGGGCCCAGGAGACCCAGTACTTC. It codes for CATSRGSGGAQETQYF. The chain recombines TRBV15 with TRBJ2-5, with 10 bases matching TRBD2. V trimming: 5 bases; J trimming: 5 bases; junction bases outside the gene matches: 11. This CDR3 region has 16 residues. In germline, CDR1 is LNHNV, CDR2 YYDKDF (reference sequence).

The sample holds a few counts of this clonotype. The chain joins TRBV5-1 to TRBJ2-2; 8 bases map to TRBD1. The germline V gene encodes CDR1 SGHRS and CDR2 YFSETQ. The CDR3 covers 14 residues. The V segment lost 4 bases and the J segment 5 bases; nucleotides outside the gene matches: 4. The CDR3 reads CASSQDRETGELFF. The CDR3 DNA reads as TGCGCCAGCAGCCAGGACAGGGAAACCGGGGAGCTGTTTTTT.

This clonotype was seen only a few times. CDR3: CASSSGVGDQPQHF. CDR3 bases: TGTGCCAGCAGCTCAGGGGTGGGGGATCAGCCCCAGCATTTT. This sequence joins TRBV9 and TRBJ1-5; a weak D match, TRBD1 (6 bases). This CDR3 region has 14 residues. The V gene's germline CDR1 is SGDLS and CDR2 YYNGEE. The V end lost 4 bases, the J end lost 5 bases, and 13 bases lay between the germline ends.